One and the same sample provided the 20 T cell receptor beta chains below, sequenced in a study of T-cell reconstitution after alpha-beta-depleted transplantation in children. Library preparation (for TCRbeta) was performed with unique molecular identifiers. TCRdb used MiXCR to reprocess the PCR reads, holding one entry per CDR3 protein. The sample has about 870,000 distinct CDR3 sequences, 16% seen once; the top ten hold 5%. The sample consisted of PBMCs, mostly from graft donor cells, taken 360 days after TCRalphabeta/CD19-depleted stem cell transplant. The receptor set was obtained from a male patient younger than 18 who had a stem cell transplant for acute lymphoblastic leukemia, so the T cells may come from the graft donor.

This rearrangement joins TRBV29-1 to TRBJ2-7; D unresolved. Looked up from germline, CDR1 is SQVTM and CDR2 is ANQGSEA. V lost 4 bases and J 4 bases, leaving 11 bases between the germline ends. The CDR3 contains 12 residues. The chain's CDR3 is CSVGEGGYEQYF. Written as DNA, the CDR3 is TGCAGCGTTGGAGAAGGCGGATACGAGCAGTACTTC.

This clonotype was counted only a few times. This chain joins TRBV25-1 and TRBJ2-2; tentative D call: TRBD2 (6 bases). The CDR3 is 13 amino acids. Per the germline V gene, CDR1 is MGHDK and CDR2 is SYGVNS. V lost 2 bases and J 6 bases, leaving 7 bases between the germline ends. DNA of the CDR3: TGTGCCAGCAGTGAAGGGGGGTCCGGGGAGCTGTTTTTT. This gives the protein CASSEGGSGELFF.

This chain connects TRBV10-1 to TRBJ2-1; 9 bases agree with TRBD2. The CDR3 spans 18 residues. The trim removed 0 bases at V and 1 base at J, leaving 7 bases unmatched. Germline CDR1 reads WNHNN; CDR2 reads SYGVQD (reference sequence). DNA for the CDR3: TGCGCCAGCAGTGAGTCGGGGACTAGCAGGGGGTCCTACAATGAGCAGTTCTTC. As protein: CASSESGTSRGSYNEQFF.

V usage is TRBV5-6 and J usage is TRBJ2-3, with TRBD2 identical over 11 bases. The trim removed 4 bases at V and 13 bases at J, leaving 17 bases unmatched. The CDR3 sequence is 16 residues long. Germline lookup yields CDR1 SGHDT and CDR2 YYEEEE. DNA of the CDR3: TGTGCCAGCAGCATGGGGACTAGCGGTCCCTTTGGCTCAAAGTATTTT. Protein product: CASSMGTSGPFGSKYF.

Ten or more counts support this clonotype. This chain uses TRBV4-1 with TRBJ2-2; D call uncertain. The CDR3 has 14 residues. V dropped 4 bases and J dropped 7 bases, with 13 bases sitting between them. CDR1 and CDR2 from the germline V gene are MGHRA and YSYEKL. The CDR3 loop reads CASSPLGSGGELFF. In DNA form, the CDR3 reads TGCGCCAGCAGCCCCCTTGGGTCTGGCGGGGAGCTGTTTTTT.

CDR3 nucleotides: TGTGCCAGCAGTTACTCGATCCAGAGCACAGATACGCAGTATTTT. The encoded protein is CASSYSIQSTDTQYF. The chain has TRBV6-5 and TRBJ2-3; D is unresolved. Germline V gives CDR1 MNHEY, CDR2 SVGAGI. CDR3 length equals 15 residues. V lost 0 bases to trimming and J lost 0 bases, with 7 bases between them.

The chain couples TRBV5-5 to TRBJ2-2; TRBD2 might be the D (5 bases). CDR1 SGHKS and CDR2 YYEKEE come from the germline V gene (reference sequence). The CDR3 length is 14 residues. Trimming took off 4 bases at V and 2 bases at J, with 9 bases between the two ends. The CDR3 DNA sequence: TGTGCCAGCAGCATGGACTCTAACACCGGGGAGCTGTTTTTT. The encoded protein is CASSMDSNTGELFF.

The genes are TRBV9 and TRBJ2-7; D might be TRBD1 (5 bases). The V end lost 2 bases, the J end lost 1 base, and 13 bases lay between the germline ends. Per the germline V gene, CDR1 is SGDLS and CDR2 is YYNGEE. The length of the CDR3 is 15 residues. The CDR3 is CASSVGSTVSYEQYF. CDR3 sequence (DNA): TGTGCCAGCAGCGTTGGGTCGACAGTGTCCTACGAGCAGTACTTC.

The chain carries TRBV4-1 and TRBJ1-6, with D possibly TRBD1 on 5 matching bases. CDR1 is MGHRA, CDR2 YSYEKL, per germline. The CDR3 has 17 amino acids. The ends were cut back, 4 bases at V and 7 bases at J, with 20 bases in the middle. This CDR3 reads CASSLGTARSPNSPLHF. In DNA, the CDR3 is TGCGCCAGCAGCCTGGGGACGGCCCGTTCTCCAAATTCACCCCTCCACTTT.

Only a few counts were recorded for this clonotype. The J gene is TRBJ2-5, the V gene TRBV7-8, with TRBD2 identical over 7 bases. With 5 bases clipped from V and 5 bases from J, the junction kept 11 bases outside the gene matches. This CDR3 spans 15 amino acids. The germline V gene encodes CDR1 SGHVS and CDR2 FQNEAQ. The CDR3 sequence is CASSPAGLPSETQYF. The DNA for the CDR3 is TGTGCCAGCAGCCCAGCGGGATTGCCGTCTGAGACCCAGTACTTC.

There are many counts of this clonotype. A much more abundant neighbour one base away suggests this may be a read error. The chain couples TRBV25-1 to TRBJ2-7; D uncertain. The CDR3 has 11 residues. Germline V gene data show CDR1 as MGHDK and CDR2 as SYGVNS. Between the trimmed V and J ends, which lost 2 bases and 4 bases, there was a span of 3 bases. For the CDR3, the DNA is TGTGCCAGCAGTGAAAGGTACGAGCAGTACTTC. Translation gives CASSERYEQYF.

This clonotype was counted only a few times. The V call is TRBV18, the J call TRBJ1-5; D unclear. The CDR3 covers 14 residues. Trimming removed 2 bases from V and 4 bases from J, with 9 bases in between. CDR1 KGHSH and CDR2 LQKENI come from the germline V gene. The CDR3 spells CASSPEIENQPQHF. The DNA of the CDR3 is TGTGCCAGCTCACCAGAGATTGAAAATCAGCCCCAGCATTTT.

This clonotype was counted between two and nine times. The chain joins TRBV5-1 to TRBJ2-5, with D unclear. V lost 3 bases and J 2 bases, leaving 11 bases between the germline ends. The CDR3 has 14 residues. From germline, CDR1 is SGHRS and CDR2 YFSETQ. The CDR3 spells CASSWELVQETQYF. The CDR3 DNA reads as TGCGCCAGCAGCTGGGAATTGGTACAAGAGACCCAGTACTTC.

In its sample, this clonotype was seen a few times. The chain combines TRBV15 with TRBJ1-1; D ambiguous. V lost 0 bases to trimming and J lost 10 bases, with 15 bases between them. The CDR3 is made up of 14 amino acids. Germline CDR1 reads LNHNV; CDR2 reads YYDKDF (reference sequence). CDR3 region: CATSRDPVTFGAFF. In nucleotides, the CDR3 is TGTGCCACCAGCAGAGACCCCGTCACGTTCGGAGCTTTCTTT. The entire variable domain, with the rest obtained from reference TRBV15 and TRBJ1-1, is as follows: DAMVIQNPRYQVTQFGKPVTLSCSQTLNHNVMYWYQQKSSQAPKLLFHYYDKDFNNEADTPDNFQSRRPNTSFCFLDIRSPGLGDTAMYLCATSRDPVTFGAFFGQGTRLTVV.

This clonotype was detected only a few times. The chain combines TRBV12-3 or TRBV12-4 with TRBJ2-5; D is uncertain. The V gene lost 3 bases and the J gene lost 2 bases, with 10 bases spanning the gap. The CDR3 length is 14 residues. The DNA for the CDR3 is TGTGCCAGCAGTTTTAGGACGGCTCAAGAGACCCAGTACTTC. This sequence encodes CASSFRTAQETQYF.

The table lists this clonotype with many counts. A junction end diverges from the germline sequence, so it may reflect a read error. The gene calls are TRBV5-1 and TRBJ2-1; 13 positions agree with TRBD2. Germline V gives CDR1 SGHRS, CDR2 YFSETQ. The CDR3 has 14 amino acids. CDR3 region: CASSLGLAGYEQFF. The CDR3 region has the DNA TGTGCCAGCAGCTTGGGACTAGCGGGATATGAGCAGTTCTTC.

The sample holds a few counts of this clonotype. The chain has TRBV27 and TRBJ2-7, with D perhaps TRBD2 (5 bases). Germline V gives CDR1 MNHEY, CDR2 SMNVEV (reference sequence). Trimming removed 6 bases from V and 1 base from J, with 13 bases in between. The CDR3 sequence is 14 residues long. The CDR3 is CASRRTLRSYEQYF. The CDR3 DNA reads as TGTGCCAGCAGAAGGACTTTACGGTCCTACGAGCAGTACTTC.

This clonotype showed up just a few times. The V gene is TRBV5-1, the J gene TRBJ2-3, with a weak D call TRBD2 (5 bases). The germline V and J ends were trimmed by 2 bases and 6 bases, with 16 bases remaining between them. The CDR3 consists of 15 residues. Per germline, CDR1 SGHRS and CDR2 YFSETQ. CDR3 in amino acids: CASSFPLGPGDTQYF. The CDR3 DNA follows: TGCGCCAGCAGCTTCCCTCTTGGTCCGGGGGATACGCAGTATTTT.

The rearrangement links TRBV28 to TRBJ2-3; the D call may be TRBD1 or TRBD2 (5 bases each). Trimming stripped 3 bases from V and 7 bases from J, with 20 bases between. CDR1 is MDHEN, CDR2 SYDVKM, per germline. The CDR3 has 16 amino acids. CDR3 residues: CASSLGTSATLNTQYF. The CDR3 DNA reads TGTGCCAGCAGTTTGGGGACGTCGGCCACATTGAATACGCAGTATTTT.

On this clonotype itself: A read error may account for a junction end that differs from germline. V usage is TRBV20-1 and J usage is TRBJ2-7, with 10 nucleotides matching TRBD1. The CDR3 totals 17 residues. The germline gives CDR1 DFQATT, CDR2 SNEGSKA (reference sequence). The CDR3 DNA follows: TGCTGTGCTAGAGATATTGGGGCCGGGACAGGGGCTGGAGAGCAGTACTTC. Translating gives CCARDIGAGTGAGEQYF.